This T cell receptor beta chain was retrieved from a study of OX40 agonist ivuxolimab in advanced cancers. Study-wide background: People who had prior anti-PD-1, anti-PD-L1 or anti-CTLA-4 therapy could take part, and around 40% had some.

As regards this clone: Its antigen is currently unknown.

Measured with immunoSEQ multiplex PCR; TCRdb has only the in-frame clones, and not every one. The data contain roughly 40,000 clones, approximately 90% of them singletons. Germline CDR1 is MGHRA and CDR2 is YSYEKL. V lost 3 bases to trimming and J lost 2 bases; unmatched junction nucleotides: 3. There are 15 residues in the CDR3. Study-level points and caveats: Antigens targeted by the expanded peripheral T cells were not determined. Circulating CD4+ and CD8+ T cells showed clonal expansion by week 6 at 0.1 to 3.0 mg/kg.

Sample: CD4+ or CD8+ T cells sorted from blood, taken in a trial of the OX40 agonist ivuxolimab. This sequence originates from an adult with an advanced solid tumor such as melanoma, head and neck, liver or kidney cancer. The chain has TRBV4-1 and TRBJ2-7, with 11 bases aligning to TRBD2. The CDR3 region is CASSHGTSGTYEQYF. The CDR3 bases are TGCGCCAGCAGCCACGGGACTAGCGGAACCTACGAGCAGTACTTC.